Detailed here is one TCR beta chain. Its antigen is not identified. ViraFEST used viral peptide pools to expand antigen-specific CD4+ T cells before sequencing. The culture ran for 10 days, and then CD4+ T cells were isolated. By PCR, the person was confirmed to have had SARS-CoV-2 infection between March and December 2020. Method: immunoSEQ multiplex PCR; TCRdb's copy keeps in-frame clones and lacks some. The table lists roughly 25,000 clones, 65% to 85% of them singletons. This specimen comes from a study of vaccination effects on CD4 cells after COVID-19. The CDR3 is made up of 14 amino acids. CDR1 SGHRS and CDR2 YFSETQ come from the germline V gene. The ends lost 1 base at V and 7 bases at J; junction bases unmatched: 6.

This clonotype was obtained from a human donor who had a prior SARS-CoV-2 infection. This sequence joins TRBV5-1 and TRBJ2-7, with TRBD1 identical over 9 bases. Sequenced material: CD4+ T cells from PBMCs cultured with HCoV-NL63 spike peptides, taken before COVID-19 vaccination. The CDR3 nucleotides read TGCGCCAGCAGCTTGTTACAGGGGGCGCGGGAGCAGTACTTC. Translated: CASSLLQGAREQYF.